This T cell receptor (beta chain) emerged from a study of beta chain features in type 1 diabetes. Broader study findings: When Type 1 diabetes patients were examined, their TCRB CDR3s proved moderately but significantly shorter in all four CD4+ subsets. The VDJ junctions of type 1 diabetes patients carried fewer insertions and more deletions. Possibly, sequencing cDNA over-represented cells that had high TCR expression levels.

Every isolated RNA sample was fully reverse transcribed, so sequencing captured expressed TCRB transcripts. Profiled with immunoSEQ multiplex PCR; TCRdb holds only in-frame clones, not every one. The sample lists under 950,000 clones, 15% to 20% occurring once. The ends were cut back, 4 bases at V and 2 bases at J, with 8 bases in the middle. Germline V gene sequence: CDR1 WNHNN, CDR2 SYGVQD (reference sequence). The CDR3 has 13 amino acids. This clone was detected a few times. Its specificity is not known. Sequenced: naive CD4+ T cells from blood. This clonotype originated in a woman under 30 in good health. The J gene is TRBJ2-5, the V gene TRBV10-1; D is unresolved. The CDR3 DNA reads as TGCGCCAGCAGTGGGACGCAACAAGAGACCCAGTACTTC. Protein: CASSGTQQETQYF.